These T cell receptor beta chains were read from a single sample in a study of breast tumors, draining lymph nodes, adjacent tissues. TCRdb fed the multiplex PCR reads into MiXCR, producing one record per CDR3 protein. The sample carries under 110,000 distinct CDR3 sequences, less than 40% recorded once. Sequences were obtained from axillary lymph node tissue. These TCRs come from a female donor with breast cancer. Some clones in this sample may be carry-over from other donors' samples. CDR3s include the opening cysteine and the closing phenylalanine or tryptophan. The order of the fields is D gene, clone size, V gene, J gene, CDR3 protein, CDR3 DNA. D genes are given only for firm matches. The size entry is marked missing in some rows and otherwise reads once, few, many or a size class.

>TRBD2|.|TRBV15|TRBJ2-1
CATSRMGTSERLNEQFF
TGTGCCACCAGCAGAATGGGGACTAGCGAGAGGCTCAATGAGCAGTTCTTC
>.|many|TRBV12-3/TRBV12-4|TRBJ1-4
CASSPTDSEKLFF
TGTGCCAGCAGCCCGACAGATTCTGAAAAACTGTTTTTT
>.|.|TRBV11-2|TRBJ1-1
CASSLFDRGTEAFF
TGTGCCAGCAGCTTATTCGACCGGGGGACTGAAGCTTTCTTT
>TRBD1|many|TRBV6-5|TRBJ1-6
CASSGQGNNSPLHF
TGTGCCAGCAGCGGACAGGGTAATAATTCACCCCTCCACTTT
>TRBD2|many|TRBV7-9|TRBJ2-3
CASSPTSGRRTDTQYF
TGTGCCAGCAGCCCTACTAGCGGGAGGCGCACAGATACGCAGTATTTT
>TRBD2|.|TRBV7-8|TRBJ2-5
CASSTTLGEGETQYF
TGTGCCAGCAGCACAACACTTGGGGAGGGAGAGACCCAGTACTTC
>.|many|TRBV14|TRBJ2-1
CASSRHTNEQFF
TGTGCCAGCAGCCGTCACACCAATGAGCAGTTCTTC
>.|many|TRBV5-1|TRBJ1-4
CASSPRTGEGEKLFF
TGCGCCAGCAGCCCCCGTACGGGCGAAGGTGAAAAACTGTTTTTT
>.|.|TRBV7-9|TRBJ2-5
CASSPILGASQPQYF
TGTGCCAGCAGCCCTATCTTAGGGGCTAGTCAGCCCCAGTACTTC
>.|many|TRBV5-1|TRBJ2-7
CASSLEASYEQYF
TGCGCCAGCAGCTTGGAAGCCAGCTACGAGCAGTACTTC
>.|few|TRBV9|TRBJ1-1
CASSVAPGMNTEAFF
TGTGCCAGCAGCGTAGCCCCAGGTATGAACACTGAAGCTTTCTTT
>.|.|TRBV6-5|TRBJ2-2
CASTPGFGELFF
TGTGCCAGCACCCCGGGGTTCGGGGAGCTGTTTTTT
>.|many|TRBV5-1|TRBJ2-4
CASSLADFKNIQYF
TGCGCCAGCAGCTTGGCCGATTTTAAAAACATTCAGTACTTC
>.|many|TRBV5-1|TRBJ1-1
CASSLSGLNTEAFF
TGCGCCAGCAGCTTGTCGGGGCTAAACACTGAAGCTTTCTTT
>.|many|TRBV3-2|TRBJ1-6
CASSPPGTGVSPNSPLHF
TGTGCCAGCAGCCCCCCCGGGACAGGGGTCTCCCCTAATTCACCCCTCCACTTT
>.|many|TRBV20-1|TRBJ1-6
CSANRGEYSPLHF
TGCAGTGCCAATCGGGGGGAGTATTCACCCCTCCACTTT
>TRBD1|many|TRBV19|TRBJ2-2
CASSMLRGRENGELFF
TGTGCCAGTAGTATGCTGAGGGGGCGCGAGAACGGGGAGCTGTTTTTT
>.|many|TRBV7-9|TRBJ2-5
CASSLRMETQYF
TGTGCCAGCAGCTTACGCATGGAGACCCAGTACTTC
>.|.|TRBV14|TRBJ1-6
CASSDGQNYPPLHF
TGTGCCAGCAGCGACGGGCAGAACTATCCACCCCTCCACTTT
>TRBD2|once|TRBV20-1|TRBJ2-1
CSASPGLAGDYNEQFF
TGCAGTGCTAGTCCGGGACTAGCGGGGGACTACAATGAGCAGTTCTTC
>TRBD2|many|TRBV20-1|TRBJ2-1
CSASGTSVYNEQFF
TGCAGTGCTTCCGGGACTAGCGTATACAATGAGCAGTTCTTC
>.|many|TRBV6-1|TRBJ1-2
CASSEYPGETLSNTF
TGTGCCAGCAGTGAGTATCCAGGGGAAACGCTATCGAACACCTTC
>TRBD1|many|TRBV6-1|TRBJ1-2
CASRTGTDSYGYTF
TGTGCCAGCAGGACCGGGACAGACTCCTATGGCTACACCTTC
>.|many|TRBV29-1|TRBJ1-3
CSAGAGNTIYF
TGCAGCGCTGGAGCCGGAAACACCATATATTTT
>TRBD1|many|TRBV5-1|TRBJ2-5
CASSSGQGEGETQYF
TGCGCCAGCAGCTCCGGACAGGGGGAAGGAGAGACCCAGTACTTC
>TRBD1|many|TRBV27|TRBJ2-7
CASSNRGEAYEQYF
TGTGCCAGCAGTAACAGGGGTGAGGCCTACGAGCAGTACTTC
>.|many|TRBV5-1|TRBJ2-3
CASSPRGTLGDTQYF
TGCGCCAGCAGCCCCCGGGGAACATTGGGAGATACGCAGTATTTT
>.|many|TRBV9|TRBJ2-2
CASSVGGTFRAGELFF
TGTGCCAGCAGCGTAGGGGGGACCTTTCGGGCCGGGGAGCTGTTTTTT
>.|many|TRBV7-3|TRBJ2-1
CASSLFSSASYNEQFF
TGTGCCAGCAGCTTATTCTCTAGCGCGTCCTACAATGAGCAGTTCTTC
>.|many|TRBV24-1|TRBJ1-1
CATSDRNTEAFF
TGTGCCACCAGCGACAGGAACACTGAAGCTTTCTTT
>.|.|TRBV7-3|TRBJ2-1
CASSPTPSYNERFF
TGTGCCAGCAGCCCTACGCCTTCCTACAATGAGCGGTTCTTC
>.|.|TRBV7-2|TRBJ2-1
CASSLLASSNEQFF
TGTGCCAGCAGCTTATTAGCAAGTTCGAATGAGCAGTTCTTC
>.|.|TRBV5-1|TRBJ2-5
CASSGGPGSGGNAETQYF
TGCGCCAGCAGCGGGGGGCCCGGTAGCGGAGGAAATGCAGAGACCCAGTACTTC
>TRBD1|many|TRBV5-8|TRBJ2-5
CASSFSLTTGPETQYF
TGTGCCAGCAGCTTCTCCTTAACGACAGGGCCAGAGACCCAGTACTTC
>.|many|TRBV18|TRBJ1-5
CASSPGGSNQPQHF
TGTGCCAGCTCACCGGGGGGTAGCAATCAGCCCCAGCATTTT
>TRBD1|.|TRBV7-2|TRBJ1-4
CASSQGGLVNEKLFF
TGTGCCAGCAGCCAGGGGGGGCTGGTTAATGAAAAACTGTTTTTT
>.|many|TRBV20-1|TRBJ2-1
CSARGRQPGYNEQFF
TGCAGTGCTAGAGGGCGACAGCCCGGCTACAATGAGCAGTTCTTC
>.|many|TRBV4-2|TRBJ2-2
CASSQGPLRGSEAGELFF
TGTGCCAGCAGCCAAGGACCCCTAAGGGGGAGTGAAGCCGGGGAGCTGTTTTTT
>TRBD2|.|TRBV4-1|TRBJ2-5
CASSQTGTSGGGNEYF
TGCGCCAGCAGCCAGACCGGGACTAGCGGGGGAGGGAACGAGTACTTC
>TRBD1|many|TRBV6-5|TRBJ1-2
CASRAGTGRGGYTF
TGTGCCAGCAGGGCCGGGACAGGGAGGGGTGGCTACACCTTC
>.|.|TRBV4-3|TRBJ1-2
CASSQDRDGSYGYTF
TGCGCCAGCAGCCAAGACAGGGACGGATCCTATGGCTACACCTTC